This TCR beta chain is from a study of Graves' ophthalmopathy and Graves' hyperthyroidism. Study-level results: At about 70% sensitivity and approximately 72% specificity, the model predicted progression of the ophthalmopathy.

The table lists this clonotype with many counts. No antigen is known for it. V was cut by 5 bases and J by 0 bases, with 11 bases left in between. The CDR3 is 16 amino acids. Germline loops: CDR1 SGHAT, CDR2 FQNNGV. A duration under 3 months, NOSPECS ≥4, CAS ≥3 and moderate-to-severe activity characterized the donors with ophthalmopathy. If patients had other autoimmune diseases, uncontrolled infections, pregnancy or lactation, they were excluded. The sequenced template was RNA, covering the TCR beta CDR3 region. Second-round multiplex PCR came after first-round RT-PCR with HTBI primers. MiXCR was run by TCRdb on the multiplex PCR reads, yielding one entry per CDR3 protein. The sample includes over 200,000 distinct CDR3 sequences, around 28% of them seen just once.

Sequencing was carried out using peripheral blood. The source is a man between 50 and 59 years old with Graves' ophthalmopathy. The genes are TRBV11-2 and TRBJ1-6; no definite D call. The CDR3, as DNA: TGTGCCAGCAGCCCTCCCTTGAGCTCCTATAATTCACCCCTCCACTTT. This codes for CASSPPLSSYNSPLHF.